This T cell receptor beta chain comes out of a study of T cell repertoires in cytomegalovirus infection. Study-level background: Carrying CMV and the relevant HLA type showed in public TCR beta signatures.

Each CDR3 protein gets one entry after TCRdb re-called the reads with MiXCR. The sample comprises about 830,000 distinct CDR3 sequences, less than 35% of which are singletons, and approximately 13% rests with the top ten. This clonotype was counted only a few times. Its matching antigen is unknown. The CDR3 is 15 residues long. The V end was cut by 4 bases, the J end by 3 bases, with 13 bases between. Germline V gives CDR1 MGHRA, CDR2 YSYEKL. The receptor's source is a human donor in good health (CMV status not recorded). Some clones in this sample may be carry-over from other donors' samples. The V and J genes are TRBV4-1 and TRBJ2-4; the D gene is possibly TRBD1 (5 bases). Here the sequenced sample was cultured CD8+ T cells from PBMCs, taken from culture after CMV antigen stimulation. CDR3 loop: CASSRIGQGKNIQYF. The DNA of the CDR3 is TGCGCCAGCAGCCGTATAGGTCAGGGCAAAAACATTCAGTACTTC.